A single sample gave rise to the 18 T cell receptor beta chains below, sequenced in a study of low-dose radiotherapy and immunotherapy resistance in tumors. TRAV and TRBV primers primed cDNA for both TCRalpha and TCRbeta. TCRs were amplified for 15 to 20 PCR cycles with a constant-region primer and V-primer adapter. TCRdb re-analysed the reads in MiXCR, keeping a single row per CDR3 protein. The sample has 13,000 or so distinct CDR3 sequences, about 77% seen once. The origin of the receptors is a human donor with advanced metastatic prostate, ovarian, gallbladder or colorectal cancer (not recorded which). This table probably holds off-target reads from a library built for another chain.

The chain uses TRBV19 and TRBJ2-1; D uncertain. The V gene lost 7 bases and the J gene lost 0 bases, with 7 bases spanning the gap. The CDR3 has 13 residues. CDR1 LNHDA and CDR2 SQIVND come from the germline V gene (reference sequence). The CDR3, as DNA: TGTGCCAGTACGCCTAGCTCCTACAATGAGCAGTTCTTC. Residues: CASTPSSYNEQFF.

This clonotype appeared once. The CDR3 region has the DNA TGTGCCTCCCAACGGAGGGCCATACTTGAGGGGGAAGCTTTCTTT. Its translation: CASQRRAILEGEAFF. The chain carries TRBV2 and TRBJ1-1; D might be TRBD1 (5 bases). Germline V lookup: CDR1 SNHLY, CDR2 FYNNEI. The CDR3 sequence is 15 residues long. Trimming shortened V by 11 bases and J by 8 bases, and 27 bases separated the two germline ends.

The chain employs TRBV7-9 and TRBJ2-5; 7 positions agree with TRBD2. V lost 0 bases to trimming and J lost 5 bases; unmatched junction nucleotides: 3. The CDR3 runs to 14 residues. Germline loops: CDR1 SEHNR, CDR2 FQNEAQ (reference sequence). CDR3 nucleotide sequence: TGTGCCAGCAGCTTAGCGGGGGGGAAGGAGACCCAGTACTTC. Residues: CASSLAGGKETQYF.

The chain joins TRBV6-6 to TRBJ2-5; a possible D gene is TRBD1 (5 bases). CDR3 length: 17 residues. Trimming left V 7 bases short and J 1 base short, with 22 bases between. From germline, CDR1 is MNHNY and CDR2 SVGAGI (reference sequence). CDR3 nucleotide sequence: TGTGCCAGCAAAAAGCTTCCAGGGAAAGGAAGCCAAGAGACCCAGTACTTC. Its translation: CASKKLPGKGSQETQYF.

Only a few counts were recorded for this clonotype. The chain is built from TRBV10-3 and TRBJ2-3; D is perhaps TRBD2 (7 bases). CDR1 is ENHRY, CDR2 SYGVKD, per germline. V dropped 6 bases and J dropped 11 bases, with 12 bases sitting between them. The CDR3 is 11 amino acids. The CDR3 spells CAISPGGLQYF. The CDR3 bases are TGTGCCATCAGCCCCGGGGGGCTGCAGTATTTT.

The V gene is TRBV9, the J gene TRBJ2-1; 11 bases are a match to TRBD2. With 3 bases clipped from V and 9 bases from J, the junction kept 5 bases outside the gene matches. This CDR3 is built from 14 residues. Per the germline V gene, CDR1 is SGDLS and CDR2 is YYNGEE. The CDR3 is CASSALAGGAEQFF. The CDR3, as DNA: TGTGCCAGCAGCGCGCTAGCGGGGGGAGCTGAGCAGTTCTTC.

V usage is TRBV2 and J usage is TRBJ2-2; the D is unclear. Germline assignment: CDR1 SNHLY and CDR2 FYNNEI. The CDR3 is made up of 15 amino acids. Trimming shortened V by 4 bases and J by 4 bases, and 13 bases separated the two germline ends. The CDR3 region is CASSVDLRPTGELFF. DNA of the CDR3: TGTGCCAGCAGTGTGGATCTCCGTCCCACCGGGGAGCTGTTTTTT.

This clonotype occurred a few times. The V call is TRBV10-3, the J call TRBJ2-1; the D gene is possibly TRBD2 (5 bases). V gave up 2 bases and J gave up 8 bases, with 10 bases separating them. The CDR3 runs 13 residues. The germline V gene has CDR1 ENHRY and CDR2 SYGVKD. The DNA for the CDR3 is TGTGCCATCAGTGAGGGGGAGTTGGATGAGCAGTTCTTC. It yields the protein CAISEGELDEQFF.

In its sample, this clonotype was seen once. This CDR3 is CASSLGTRPQHF. The CDR3 DNA sequence: TGTGCCAGCAGCTTAGGGACCCGGCCCCAGCATTTT. The rearrangement uses TRBV7-9 and TRBJ1-5; D is ambiguous. The germline CDR1 and CDR2 sequences are SEHNR and FQNEAQ (reference sequence). Deletions cut 1 base from V and 9 bases from J, with 7 bases between. This CDR3 is built from 12 residues.

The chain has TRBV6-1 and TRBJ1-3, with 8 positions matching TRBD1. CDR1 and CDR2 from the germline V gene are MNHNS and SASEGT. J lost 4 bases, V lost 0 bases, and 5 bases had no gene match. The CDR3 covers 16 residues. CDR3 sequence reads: CASSEALGQGGNTIYF. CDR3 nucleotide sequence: TGTGCCAGCAGTGAAGCGTTAGGACAGGGAGGAAACACCATATATTTT.

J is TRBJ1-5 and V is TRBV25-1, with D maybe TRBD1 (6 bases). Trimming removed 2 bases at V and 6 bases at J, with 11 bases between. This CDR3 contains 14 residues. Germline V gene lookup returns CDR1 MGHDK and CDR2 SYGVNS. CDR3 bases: TGTGCCAGCAGTGAAAACAGGGACGGTCAGCCCCAGCATTTT. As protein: CASSENRDGQPQHF.

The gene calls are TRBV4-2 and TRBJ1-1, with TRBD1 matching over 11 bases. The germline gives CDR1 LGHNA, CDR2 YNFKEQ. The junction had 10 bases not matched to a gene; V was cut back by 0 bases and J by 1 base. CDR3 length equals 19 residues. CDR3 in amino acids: CASSQDIIRTGGRNTEAFF. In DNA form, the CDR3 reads TGTGCCAGCAGCCAAGATATAATCCGGACAGGGGGCCGGAACACTGAAGCTTTCTTT.

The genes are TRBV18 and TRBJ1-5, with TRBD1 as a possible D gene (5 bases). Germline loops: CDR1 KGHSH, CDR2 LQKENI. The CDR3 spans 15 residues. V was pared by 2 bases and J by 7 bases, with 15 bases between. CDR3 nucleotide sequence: TGTGCCAGCTCACCATCGACAGACGTTGGACAGCCCCAGCATTTT. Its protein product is CASSPSTDVGQPQHF.

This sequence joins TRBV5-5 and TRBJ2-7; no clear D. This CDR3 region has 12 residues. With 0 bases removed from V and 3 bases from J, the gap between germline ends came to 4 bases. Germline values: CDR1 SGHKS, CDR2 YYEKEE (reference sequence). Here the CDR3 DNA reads TGTGCCAGCAGCTTGGGGGACTACGAGCAGTACTTC. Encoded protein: CASSLGDYEQYF.

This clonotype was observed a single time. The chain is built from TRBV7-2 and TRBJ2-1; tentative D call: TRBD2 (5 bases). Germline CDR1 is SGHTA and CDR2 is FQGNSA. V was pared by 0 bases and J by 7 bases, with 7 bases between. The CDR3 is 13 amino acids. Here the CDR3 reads CASSLAAENEQFF. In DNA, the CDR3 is TGTGCCAGCAGCTTAGCAGCGGAGAATGAGCAGTTCTTC.

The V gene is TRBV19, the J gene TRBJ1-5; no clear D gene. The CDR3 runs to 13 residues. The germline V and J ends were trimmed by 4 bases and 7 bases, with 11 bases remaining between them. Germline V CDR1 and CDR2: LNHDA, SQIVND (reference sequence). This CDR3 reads CASSTLVGQPQHF. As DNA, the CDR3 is TGTGCCAGTAGTACTTTGGTCGGACAGCCCCAGCATTTT.

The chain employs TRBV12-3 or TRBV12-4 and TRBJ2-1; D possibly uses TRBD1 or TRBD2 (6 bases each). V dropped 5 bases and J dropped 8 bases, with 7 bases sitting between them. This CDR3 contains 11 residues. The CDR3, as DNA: TGTGCCAGCAGTGGGGGGCATGAGCAGTTCTTC. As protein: CASSGGHEQFF.

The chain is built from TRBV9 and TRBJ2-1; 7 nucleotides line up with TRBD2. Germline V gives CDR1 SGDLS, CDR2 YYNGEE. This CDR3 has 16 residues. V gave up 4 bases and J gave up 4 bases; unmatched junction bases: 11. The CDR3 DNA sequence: TGTGCCAGCAGCATCAGACTAGCCGGGGATTACAATGAGCAGTTCTTC. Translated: CASSIRLAGDYNEQFF.